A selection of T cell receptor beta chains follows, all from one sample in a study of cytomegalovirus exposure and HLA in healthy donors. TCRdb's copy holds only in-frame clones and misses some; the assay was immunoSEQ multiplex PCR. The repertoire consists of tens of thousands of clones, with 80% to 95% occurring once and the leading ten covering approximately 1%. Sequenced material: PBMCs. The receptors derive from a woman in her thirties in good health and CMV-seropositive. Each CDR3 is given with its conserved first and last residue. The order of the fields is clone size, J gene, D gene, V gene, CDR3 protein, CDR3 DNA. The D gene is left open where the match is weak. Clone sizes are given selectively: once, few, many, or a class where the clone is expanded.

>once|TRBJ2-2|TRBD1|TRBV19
CASSLGQTNTGELFF
TGTGCCAGTAGCTTGGGACAGACGAACACCGGGGAGCTGTTTTTT
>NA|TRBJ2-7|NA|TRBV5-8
CASSLGGSSYEQYF
TGTGCCAGCAGCTTGGGCGGTAGCTCCTACGAGCAGTACTTC
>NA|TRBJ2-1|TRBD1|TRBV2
CARGQDGSYNEQFF
TGTGCCAGGGGACAGGACGGTTCCTACAATGAGCAGTTCTTC
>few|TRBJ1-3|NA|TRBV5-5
CASSRTDGNTIYF
TGTGCCAGCAGCCGGACAGATGGAAACACCATATATTTT
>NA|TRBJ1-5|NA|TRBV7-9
CASSLAGTQPQHF
TGTGCCAGCAGCTTGGCGGGGACTCAGCCCCAGCATTTT
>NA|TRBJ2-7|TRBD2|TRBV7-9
CASSLVLSGLVFSEQYF
TGTGCCAGCAGCTTAGTTCTATCGGGACTAGTATTCTCCGAGCAGTACTTC
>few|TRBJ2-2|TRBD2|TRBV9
CASSPLAGGITGELFF
TGTGCCAGCAGCCCCTTAGCGGGAGGCATCACCGGGGAGCTGTTTTTT
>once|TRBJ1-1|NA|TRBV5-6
CASSLVWTETLNTEAFF
TGTGCCAGCAGCTTGGTTTGGACAGAGACTCTGAACACTGAAGCTTTCTTT
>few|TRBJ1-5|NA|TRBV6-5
CASSYAGQPQHF
TGTGCCAGCAGTTACGCTGGCCAGCCCCAGCATTTT
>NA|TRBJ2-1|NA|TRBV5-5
CASSAGGGRPYNEQFF
TGTGCCAGCAGCGCCGGCGGAGGCAGGCCATACAATGAGCAGTTCTTC
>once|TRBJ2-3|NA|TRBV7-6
CASSLGPPGDTQYF
TGTGCCAGCAGCTTAGGGCCACCGGGAGATACGCAGTATTTT
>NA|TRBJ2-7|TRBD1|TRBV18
CASSPSRDRPVKQYF
TGTGCCAGCTCACCATCCCGGGACAGGCCAGTGAAGCAGTACTTC
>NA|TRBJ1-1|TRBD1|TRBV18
CASSPPGTGRGTEAFF
TGTGCCAGCTCACCGCCGGGGACAGGGAGGGGCACTGAAGCTTTCTTT
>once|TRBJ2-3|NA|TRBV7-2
CASSPNTHPQDTQYF
TGTGCCAGCAGCCCCAACACACACCCTCAAGATACGCAGTATTTT
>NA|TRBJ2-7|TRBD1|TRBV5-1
CASSRGAWTGGTYEQYF
TGCGCCAGCAGCAGAGGGGCTTGGACAGGGGGAACCTACGAGCAGTACTTC
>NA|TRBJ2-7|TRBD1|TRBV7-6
CASTDWGRTGLYEQYF
TGTGCCAGCACGGACTGGGGGCGGACAGGTCTGTACGAGCAGTACTTC
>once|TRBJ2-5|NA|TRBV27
CASSFSLDQETQYF
TGTGCCAGCAGTTTTTCCCTAGATCAAGAGACCCAGTACTTC
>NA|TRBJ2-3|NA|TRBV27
CASSLSTAFTDTQYF
TGTGCCAGCAGTTTATCGACAGCCTTCACAGATACGCAGTATTTT
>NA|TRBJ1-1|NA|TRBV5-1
CASSLERGAEAFF
TGCGCCAGCAGCTTGGAGCGGGGGGCTGAAGCTTTCTTT
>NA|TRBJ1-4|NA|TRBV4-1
CASSQVRAPNEKLFF
TGCGCCAGCAGCCAAGTGCGAGCCCCAAATGAAAAACTGTTTTTT
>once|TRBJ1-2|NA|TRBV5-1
CASSLAGGSYTF
TGCGCCAGCAGCTTGGCCGGGGGTAGCTACACCTTC
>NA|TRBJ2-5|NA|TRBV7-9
CASSLVRGTETQYF
TGTGCCAGCAGCTTAGTCAGGGGTACCGAGACCCAGTACTTC
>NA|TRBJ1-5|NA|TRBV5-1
CASSLEGLRSQPQHF
TGCGCCAGCAGCTTGGAGGGGTTGCGGAGTCAGCCCCAGCATTTT
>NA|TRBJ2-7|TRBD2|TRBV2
CASRTSGRANEQYF
TGTGCCAGTAGGACTAGCGGGAGGGCGAACGAGCAGTACTTC